The 32 T cell receptor beta chains presented below share a single source sample, sequenced in a study of blood T cell repertoires in COVID-19. Clones were read by immunoSEQ multiplex PCR, and TCRdb kept only the in-frame ones, dropping some. This table holds fewer than 150,000 clones, roughly 79% found once. Sequenced material: peripheral blood. Every receptor here comes from a man in his 70s with acute or convalescent COVID-19.

This clone was detected a few times. The genes are TRBV29-1 and TRBJ1-2, with D perhaps TRBD1 (6 bases). CDR3 length: 13 residues. V was pared by 5 bases and J by 4 bases, with 14 bases between. Germline-derived CDR1 and CDR2 are SQVTM and ANQGSEA. The CDR3 sequence is CSVRQGTTYGYTF. For the CDR3, the DNA is TGCAGCGTTCGTCAGGGGACTACCTATGGCTACACCTTC.

This chain joins TRBV11-2 and TRBJ2-5, with 10 bases that match TRBD1. The junction had 2 bases not matched to a gene; V was cut back by 3 bases and J by 4 bases. CDR3 length equals 14 residues. The germline gives CDR1 SGHAT, CDR2 FQNNGV. CDR3 coding DNA: TGTGCCAGCAGCTTGACAGGGGGCCCAGAGACCCAGTACTTC. It encodes CASSLTGGPETQYF.

The V gene is TRBV18, the J gene TRBJ1-2, with TRBD1 matching over 8 bases. Per the germline V gene, CDR1 is KGHSH and CDR2 is LQKENI. V shed 6 bases and J 3 bases; nucleotides not matched to a gene: 6. This CDR3 has 14 residues. In DNA, the CDR3 is TGTGCCAGCTCCTTGCAGGGGGCGGACTATGGCTACACCTTC. This gives the protein CASSLQGADYGYTF.

In its sample, this clone was seen once. V gene TRBV5-1 combines with J gene TRBJ2-2; D ambiguous. V lost 4 bases and J 1 base, leaving 8 bases between the germline ends. Germline values: CDR1 SGHRS, CDR2 YFSETQ. The CDR3 runs 14 residues. CDR3 protein: CASSPGWNTGELFF. CDR3 coding DNA: TGCGCCAGCAGCCCCGGTTGGAACACCGGGGAGCTGTTTTTT.

This clone appeared many times. This chain uses TRBV5-1 with TRBJ2-2; 16 bases line up with TRBD2. With V trimmed by 0 bases and J by 6 bases, 5 bases remained unmatched. This CDR3 has 18 residues. The germline V gene encodes CDR1 SGHRS and CDR2 YFSETQ. The CDR3 sequence: CASSLAPGTSGGAGELFF. CDR3 in DNA: TGCGCCAGCAGCTTGGCCCCTGGGACTAGCGGGGGGGCCGGGGAGCTGTTTTTT.

The V gene is TRBV7-8, the J gene TRBJ1-1; 7 bases fit TRBD1. This CDR3 comprises 16 residues. Per the germline V gene, CDR1 is SGHVS and CDR2 is FQNEAQ. The trim removed 2 bases at V and 6 bases at J, leaving 12 bases unmatched. CDR3 in DNA: TGTGCCAGCAGCTTAAAGGTGGGACAGCGGGAGTCTGAAGCTTTCTTT. The encoded protein is CASSLKVGQRESEAFF.

V gene TRBV7-2 combines with J gene TRBJ2-5, with D perhaps matching TRBD2 (6 bases). CDR3 length: 15 amino acids. Germline V gene lookup returns CDR1 SGHTA and CDR2 FQGNSA. The V gene lost 5 bases and the J gene lost 1 base, with 14 bases spanning the gap. CDR3 sequence (DNA): TGTGCCAGCAGCACCACTCGGGGGTTCCAAGAGACCCAGTACTTC. Protein product: CASSTTRGFQETQYF. The full variable domain, in which reference TRBV7-2 and TRBJ2-5 provide the parts outside the CDR3, is GAGVSQSPSNKVTEKGKDVELRCDPISGHTALYWYRQSLGQGLEFLIYFQGNSAPDKSGLPSDRFSAERTGGSVSTLTIQRTQQEDSAVYLCASSTTRGFQETQYFGPGTRLLVL.

For this clone: One end of the junction fails to match germline, which may point to a read error. The V and J genes are TRBV7-7 and TRBJ2-3; TRBD2 agrees at 9 bases. Per germline, CDR1 SSHAT and CDR2 FNYEAQ (reference sequence). This CDR3 is built from 18 residues. The CDR3 DNA follows: TGTGCTAGCAGCTTAGGTGTTGCGGGGGGGGCTAGCACAGATACGCAGTATTTT. It translates to CASSLGVAGGASTDTQYF.

This CDR3 is CASSEFKGDYGYTF. For the CDR3, the DNA is TGTGCCAGCAGTGAATTTAAGGGAGACTATGGCTACACCTTC. The V call is TRBV25-1, the J call TRBJ1-2; no clear D. The germline V and J ends were trimmed by 1 base and 3 bases, with 9 bases remaining between them. The CDR3 is 14 amino acids. Germline assignment: CDR1 MGHDK and CDR2 SYGVNS.

The chain recombines TRBV12-3 or TRBV12-4 with TRBJ2-7, with 7 bases lining up with TRBD2. The V and J ends lost 6 bases and 3 bases, in that order; junction bases with no gene match: 2. The CDR3 sequence is 12 residues long. The CDR3 here is CASSGGSYEQYF. The CDR3 DNA reads TGTGCCAGCAGCGGGGGGAGCTACGAGCAGTACTTC.

The chain couples TRBV11-3 to TRBJ2-1; 8 bases are shared with TRBD1. V shed 5 bases, J shed 1 base, and the junction held 4 bases outside the gene matches. Germline V gene sequence: CDR1 SGHNT, CDR2 YENEEA. The CDR3 contains 15 residues. The CDR3 DNA follows: TGTGCCAGCAGCATAACAGGGGGGTCCTACAATGAGCAGTTCTTC. Encoded protein: CASSITGGSYNEQFF.

J is TRBJ1-5 and V is TRBV29-1, with TRBD1 matching over 7 bases. J gave up 6 bases and V 6 bases, and 11 bases lay outside the gene matches. The V gene's germline CDR1 is SQVTM and CDR2 ANQGSEA. This CDR3 is built from 14 residues. The CDR3 sequence: CSVAVQGDFQPQHF. The DNA of the CDR3 is TGCAGCGTGGCTGTCCAGGGGGATTTTCAGCCCCAGCATTTT.

The chain employs TRBV10-3 and TRBJ1-6; possible D gene TRBD1, 6 bases. The CDR3 sequence is 16 residues long. Looked up from germline, CDR1 is ENHRY and CDR2 is SYGVKD. V lost 4 bases and J lost 6, with 16 bases in between. The CDR3: CAISGESTGGNSPLHF. CDR3 sequence (DNA): TGTGCCATCAGTGGTGAATCGACAGGCGGTAATTCACCCCTCCACTTT.

The chain uses TRBV14 and TRBJ1-1; D is possibly TRBD1 (5 bases). V was cut by 1 base and J by 0 bases, with 12 bases left in between. The CDR3 spans 16 residues. CDR1 and CDR2 from the germline V gene are SGHDN and FVKESK. The CDR3 DNA reads TGTGCCAGCAGCCAAGGCTCAGGGAGGGTGAACACTGAAGCTTTCTTT. This gives the protein CASSQGSGRVNTEAFF.

This clone was recorded a few times. The chain carries TRBV29-1 and TRBJ1-2, with D unresolved. The CDR3 loop spans 16 amino acids. Between the trimmed V and J ends, which lost 6 bases and 4 bases, there was a span of 24 bases. Per the germline V gene, CDR1 is SQVTM and CDR2 is ANQGSEA. The chain's CDR3 is CSVGGSQFPIPYGYTF. The CDR3 coding sequence is TGCAGCGTCGGCGGGTCCCAGTTCCCAATCCCCTATGGCTACACCTTC.

This rearrangement joins TRBV5-1 to TRBJ1-2, with TRBD1 identical over 7 bases. In germline, CDR1 is SGHRS, CDR2 YFSETQ. The CDR3 spans 15 residues. The V and J ends lost 3 bases and 2 bases, in that order; junction bases with no gene match: 7. CDR3 region: CASSSGQVRNYGYTF. DNA of the CDR3: TGCGCCAGCAGCTCTGGACAGGTTCGGAACTATGGCTACACCTTC.

The V and J genes are TRBV10-3 and TRBJ2-2; 7 nucleotides line up with TRBD1. V was pared by 5 bases and J by 5 bases, with 8 bases of the junction left unmatched. Germline V lookup: CDR1 ENHRY, CDR2 SYGVKD. The CDR3 sequence is 15 residues long. In DNA form, the CDR3 reads TGTGCCATCAGTTACAGGGGAGCGGAGACCGGGGAGCTGTTTTTT. Its translation is CAISYRGAETGELFF.

As concerns this clone: The sample contains more than one DNA sequence encoding this CDR3. The V gene is TRBV6-2 or TRBV6-3, the J gene TRBJ1-2; tentatively, D is TRBD1 (6 bases). This CDR3 is 13 amino acids long. Germline CDR1 is MNHEY and CDR2 is SVGEGT. The V and J ends lost 6 bases and 4 bases respectively, with 12 bases between them. The CDR3 here is CASRPGQTYGYTF. CDR3 DNA: TGTGCCAGCAGGCCTGGACAGACCTATGGCTACACCTTC.

This clone was recorded a few times. The gene calls are TRBV4-3 and TRBJ1-2; D unclear. Germline V CDR1 and CDR2: LGHNA, YSLEER. The CDR3 is 14 amino acids. The ends were cut back, 0 bases at V and 8 bases at J, with 13 bases in the middle. The CDR3 protein is CASSQDMAPLGYTF. The CDR3 nucleotides are TGCGCCAGCAGCCAAGATATGGCCCCTCTGGGCTACACCTTC.

The V gene is TRBV18, the J gene TRBJ2-2; D might be TRBD1 (5 bases). The germline gives CDR1 KGHSH, CDR2 LQKENI. The CDR3 is made up of 15 amino acids. V lost 2 bases and J 3 bases, leaving 10 bases between the germline ends. CDR3 coding DNA: TGTGCCAGCTCACCAATGCAGGGTCACACCGGGGAGCTGTTTTTT. Translation gives CASSPMQGHTGELFF.

J is TRBJ2-5 and V is TRBV29-1, with TRBD1 matching 9 bases. Germline CDR1 is SQVTM and CDR2 is ANQGSEA. The CDR3 has 14 residues. The V segment lost 6 bases and the J segment 9 bases; nucleotides outside the gene matches: 14. This CDR3 reads CSVPPGQGPAPQYF. CDR3 DNA: TGCAGCGTGCCCCCGGGACAGGGTCCGGCTCCCCAGTACTTC.

The genes are TRBV19 and TRBJ1-5; D possibly corresponds to TRBD1 (5 bases). Trimming took 7 bases from V and 4 from J, leaving 11 bases between them. Per the germline V gene, CDR1 is LNHDA and CDR2 is SQIVND (reference sequence). The CDR3 is made up of 13 amino acids. The CDR3 spells CASTGHSNQPQHF. In DNA, the CDR3 is TGTGCCAGTACCGGACATAGTAATCAGCCCCAGCATTTT. The entire variable domain, with the rest obtained from reference TRBV19 and TRBJ1-5, is as follows: DGGITQSPKYLFRKEGQNVTLSCEQNLNHDAMYWYRQDPGQGLRLIYYSQIVNDFQKGDIAEGYSVSREKKESFPLTVTSAQKNPTAFYLCASTGHSNQPQHFGDGTRLSIL.

This clone occurred a few times. This sequence joins TRBV30 and TRBJ1-1; unclear D gene. Trimming took off 0 bases at V and 5 bases at J, with 10 bases between the two ends. Germline V gives CDR1 GTSNPN, CDR2 SVGIG (reference sequence). The CDR3 runs 13 residues. Written as DNA, the CDR3 is TGTGCCTGGAGTGTACAGATGCGTACTGAAGCTTTCTTT. It encodes CAWSVQMRTEAFF.

The genes are TRBV5-1 and TRBJ2-1, with 9 positions matching TRBD2. Germline-derived CDR1 and CDR2 are SGHRS and YFSETQ. The V and J ends lost 2 bases and 6 bases, in that order; junction bases with no gene match: 12. This CDR3 spans 17 amino acids. CDR3 nucleotide sequence: TGCGCCAGCAGCTTCGACCTGTTAGCGGGGGACACCAATGAGCAGTTCTTC. This codes for CASSFDLLAGDTNEQFF.

This sequence joins TRBV4-2 and TRBJ1-2, with 8 bases aligning to TRBD1. The CDR3 extends over 15 amino acids. Germline V lookup: CDR1 LGHNA, CDR2 YNFKEQ. The V segment lost 1 base and the J segment 5 bases; nucleotides outside the gene matches: 6. The CDR3 spells CASSQVSRGRYGYTF. DNA for the CDR3: TGTGCCAGCAGCCAAGTGTCCAGGGGGCGTTATGGCTACACCTTC.

V is TRBV27 and J is TRBJ2-7; the match to TRBD1 covers 9 bases. Germline V gene sequence: CDR1 MNHEY, CDR2 SMNVEV (reference sequence). This CDR3 has 15 residues. The trim removed 5 bases at V and 0 bases at J, leaving 5 bases unmatched. The CDR3 here is CASSPGDRVSYEQYF. The CDR3 DNA reads as TGTGCCAGCAGTCCAGGGGACAGGGTCTCCTACGAGCAGTACTTC.

The chain uses TRBV20-1 and TRBJ2-7; TRBD1 is a possible D gene (5 bases). V lost 4 bases and J 4 bases, leaving 8 bases between the germline ends. CDR3 size: 11 residues. Germline assignment: CDR1 DFQATT and CDR2 SNEGSKA (reference sequence). Written as DNA, the CDR3 is TGCAGTGCTAAAGACAGTTACGAGCAGTACTTC. Its translation: CSAKDSYEQYF.

CDR3 nucleotide sequence: TGTGCCAGCAGCCCCTGGGACAGGGGGTCCACAGATACGCAGTATTTT. This sequence encodes CASSPWDRGSTDTQYF. The rearrangement links TRBV11-1 to TRBJ2-3; 11 bases line up with TRBD1. CDR3 length: 16 residues. J was trimmed by 2 bases and V by 5 bases; bases with no gene match: 6. CDR1 and CDR2 from the germline V gene are SGHAT and FQDESV (reference sequence). The full variable domain, completed using reference TRBV11-1 and TRBJ2-3, is EAEVAQSPRYKITEKSQAVAFWCDPISGHATLYWYRQILGQGPELLVQFQDESVVDDSQLPKDRFSAERLKGVDSTLKIQPAELGDSAMYLCASSPWDRGSTDTQYFGPGTRLTVL.

The chain couples TRBV23-1 to TRBJ2-5, with 8 bases matching TRBD1. TRBV23-1 is an open reading frame whose function is uncertain. The CDR3 loop spans 18 amino acids. Trimming took 0 bases from V and 2 from J; bases not matched to a gene: 11. CDR3 sequence: CASSQSPRLTGGQETQYF. DNA for the CDR3: TGCGCCAGCAGTCAATCGCCTCGCCTAACAGGGGGACAAGAGACCCAGTACTTC.

The genes are TRBV10-1 and TRBJ1-1; 12 positions agree with TRBD1. Trimming took 8 bases from V and 4 from J; bases not matched to a gene: 11. CDR1 and CDR2 from the germline V gene are WNHNN and SYGVQD (reference sequence). CDR3 length equals 16 residues. CDR3 DNA sequence: TGCGCCAGCCCAACCGGGACAGGGGGCCGAGGCACTGAAGCTTTCTTT. Residues: CASPTGTGGRGTEAFF.

V usage is TRBV7-8 and J usage is TRBJ1-2, with 11 bases lining up with TRBD1. The V gene's germline CDR1 is SGHVS and CDR2 FQNEAQ. The CDR3 is 15 residues long. V lost 3 bases and J lost 8; bases outside the gene matches: 8. The CDR3 DNA is TGTGCCAGCAGCTTCGGGACAGGGGGATTCTTGGGCTACACCTTC. Residues: CASSFGTGGFLGYTF.

The gene calls are TRBV19 and TRBJ1-1; D remains ambiguous. V was trimmed by 1 base and J by 6 bases, leaving 12 bases between them. CDR3 length equals 14 residues. Germline CDR1 reads LNHDA; CDR2 reads SQIVND (reference sequence). The CDR3 loop reads CASSIAVRSPEAFF. In DNA form, the CDR3 reads TGTGCCAGTAGTATAGCGGTGAGGAGTCCTGAAGCTTTCTTT.